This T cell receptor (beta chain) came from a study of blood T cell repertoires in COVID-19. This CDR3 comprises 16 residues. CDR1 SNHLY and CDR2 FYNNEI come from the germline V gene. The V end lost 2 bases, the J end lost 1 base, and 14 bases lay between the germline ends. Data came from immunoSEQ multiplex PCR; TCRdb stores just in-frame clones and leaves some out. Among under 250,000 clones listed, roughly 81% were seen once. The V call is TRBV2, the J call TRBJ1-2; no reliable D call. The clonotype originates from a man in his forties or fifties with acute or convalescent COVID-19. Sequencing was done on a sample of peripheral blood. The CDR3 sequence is CASSESPPRDNYGYTF. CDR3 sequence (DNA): TGTGCCAGCAGTGAAAGCCCCCCTCGAGATAACTATGGCTACACCTTC.